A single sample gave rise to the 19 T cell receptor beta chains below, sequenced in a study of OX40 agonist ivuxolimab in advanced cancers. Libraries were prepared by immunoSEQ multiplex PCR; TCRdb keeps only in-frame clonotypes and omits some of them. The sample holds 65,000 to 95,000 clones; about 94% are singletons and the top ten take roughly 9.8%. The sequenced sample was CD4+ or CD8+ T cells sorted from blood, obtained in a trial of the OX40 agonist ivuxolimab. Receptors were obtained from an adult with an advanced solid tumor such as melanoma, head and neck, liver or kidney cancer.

Here the CDR3 DNA reads TGTGCCAGCAGCGTAGGTGGAGGAGAAGAGACCCAGTACTTC. It translates to CASSVGGGEETQYF. The rearrangement joins TRBV9 to TRBJ2-5, with a possible D match to TRBD2 (5 bases). Trimming cost V 0 bases and J 3 bases, with 9 bases left between them. This CDR3 has 14 amino acids. Germline CDR1 reads SGDLS; CDR2 reads YYNGEE.

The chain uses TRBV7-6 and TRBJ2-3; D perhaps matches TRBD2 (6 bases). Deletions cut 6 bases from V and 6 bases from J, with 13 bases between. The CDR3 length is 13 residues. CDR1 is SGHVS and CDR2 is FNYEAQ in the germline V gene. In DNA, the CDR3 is TGTGCCAGCAGAGCTAGCGTCGGTGATACGCAGTATTTT. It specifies CASRASVGDTQYF.

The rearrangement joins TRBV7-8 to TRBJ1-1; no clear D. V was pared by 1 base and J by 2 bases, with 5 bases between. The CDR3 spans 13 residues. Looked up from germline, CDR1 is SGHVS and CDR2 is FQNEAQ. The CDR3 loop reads CASSLDKNTEAFF. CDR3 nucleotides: TGTGCCAGCAGCTTAGACAAAAACACTGAAGCTTTCTTT.

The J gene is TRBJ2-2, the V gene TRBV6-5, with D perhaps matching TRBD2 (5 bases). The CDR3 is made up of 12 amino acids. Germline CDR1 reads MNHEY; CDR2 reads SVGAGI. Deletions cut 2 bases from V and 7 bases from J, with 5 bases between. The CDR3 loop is CASSYGSGELFF. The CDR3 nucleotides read TGTGCCAGCAGTTACGGGAGCGGGGAGCTGTTTTTT.

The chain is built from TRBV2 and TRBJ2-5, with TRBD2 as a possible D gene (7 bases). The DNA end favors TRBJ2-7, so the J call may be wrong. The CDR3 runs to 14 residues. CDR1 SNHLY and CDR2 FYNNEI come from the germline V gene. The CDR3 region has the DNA TGTGCCAGCATGAGGGGGGGGAGCTCCTACGAGCAGTACTTC. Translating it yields CASMRGGSSYEQYF.

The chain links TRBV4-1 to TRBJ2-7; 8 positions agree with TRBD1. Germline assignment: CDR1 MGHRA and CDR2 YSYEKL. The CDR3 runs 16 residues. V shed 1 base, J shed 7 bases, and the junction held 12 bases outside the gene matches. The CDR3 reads CASSQVPGQVFEEQYF. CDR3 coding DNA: TGCGCCAGCAGCCAAGTACCGGGACAGGTCTTCGAAGAGCAGTACTTC.

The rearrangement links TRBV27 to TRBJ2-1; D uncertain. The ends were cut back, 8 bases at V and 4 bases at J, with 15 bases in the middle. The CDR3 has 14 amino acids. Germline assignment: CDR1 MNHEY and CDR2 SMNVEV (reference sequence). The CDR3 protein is CASGVDGTYNEQFF. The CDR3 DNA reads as TGTGCCAGCGGGGTAGACGGAACTTACAATGAGCAGTTCTTC.

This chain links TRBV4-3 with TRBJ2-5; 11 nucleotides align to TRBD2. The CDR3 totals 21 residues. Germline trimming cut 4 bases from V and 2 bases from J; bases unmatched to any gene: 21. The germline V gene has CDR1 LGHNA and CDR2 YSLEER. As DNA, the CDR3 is TGCGCCAGCAGCCGGAATTACGCCGGACTAGCGGGCACGACGGTTCAAGAGACCCAGTACTTC. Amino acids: CASSRNYAGLAGTTVQETQYF.

CDR3 region: CASSYGHPYEQYF. The DNA for the CDR3 is TGTGCCAGCAGCTACGGACATCCCTACGAGCAGTACTTC. V usage is TRBV11-2 and J usage is TRBJ2-7; TRBD1 might be the D (5 bases). Germline loops: CDR1 SGHAT, CDR2 FQNNGV. There are 13 residues in the CDR3. Trimming took off 4 bases at V and 2 bases at J, with 9 bases between the two ends.

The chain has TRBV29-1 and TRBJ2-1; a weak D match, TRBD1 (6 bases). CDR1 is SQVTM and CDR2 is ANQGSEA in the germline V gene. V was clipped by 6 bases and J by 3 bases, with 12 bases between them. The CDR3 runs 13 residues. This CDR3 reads CSVDSGLYNEQFF. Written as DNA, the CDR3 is TGCAGCGTGGACAGCGGTCTCTACAATGAGCAGTTCTTC.

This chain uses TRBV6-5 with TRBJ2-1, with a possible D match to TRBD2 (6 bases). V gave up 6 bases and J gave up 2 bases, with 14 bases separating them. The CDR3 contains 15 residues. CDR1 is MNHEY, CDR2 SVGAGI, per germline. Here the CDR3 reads CASSSGTWTYNEQFF. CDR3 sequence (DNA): TGTGCCAGCAGCTCCGGGACTTGGACCTACAATGAGCAGTTCTTC.

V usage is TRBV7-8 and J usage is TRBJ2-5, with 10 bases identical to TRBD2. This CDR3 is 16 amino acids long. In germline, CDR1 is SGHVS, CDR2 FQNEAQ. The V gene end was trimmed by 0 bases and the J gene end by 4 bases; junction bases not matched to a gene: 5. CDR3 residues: CASSLAAGGPRETQYF. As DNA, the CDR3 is TGTGCCAGCAGCTTAGCAGCGGGAGGGCCTCGAGAGACCCAGTACTTC.

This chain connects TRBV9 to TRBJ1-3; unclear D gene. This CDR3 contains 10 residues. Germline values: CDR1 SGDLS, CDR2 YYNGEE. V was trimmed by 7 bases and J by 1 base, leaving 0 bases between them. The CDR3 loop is CASSGNTIYF. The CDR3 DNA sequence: TGTGCCAGCTCTGGAAACACCATATATTTT.

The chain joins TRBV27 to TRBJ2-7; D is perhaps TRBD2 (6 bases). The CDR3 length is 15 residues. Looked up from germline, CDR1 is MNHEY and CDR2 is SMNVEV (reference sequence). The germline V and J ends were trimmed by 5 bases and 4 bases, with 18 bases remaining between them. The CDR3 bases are TGTGCCAGCAGTCCCTCAAGGGCGGGACCTTACGAGCAGTACTTC. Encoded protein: CASSPSRAGPYEQYF.

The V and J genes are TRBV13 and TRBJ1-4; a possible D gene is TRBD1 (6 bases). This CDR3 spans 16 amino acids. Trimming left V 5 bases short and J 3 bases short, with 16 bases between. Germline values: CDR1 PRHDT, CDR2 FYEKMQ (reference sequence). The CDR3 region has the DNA TGTGCCAGCAGCGGGGGGGCTGGGGCGGCTAATGAAAAACTGTTTTTT. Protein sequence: CASSGGAGAANEKLFF.

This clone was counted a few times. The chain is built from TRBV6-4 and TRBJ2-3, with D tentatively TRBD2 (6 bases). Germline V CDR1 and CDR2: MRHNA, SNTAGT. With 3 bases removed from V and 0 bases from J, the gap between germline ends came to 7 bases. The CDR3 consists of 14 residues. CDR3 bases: TGTGCCAGCAGTGAAAGCGGGAGCACAGATACGCAGTATTTT. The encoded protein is CASSESGSTDTQYF.

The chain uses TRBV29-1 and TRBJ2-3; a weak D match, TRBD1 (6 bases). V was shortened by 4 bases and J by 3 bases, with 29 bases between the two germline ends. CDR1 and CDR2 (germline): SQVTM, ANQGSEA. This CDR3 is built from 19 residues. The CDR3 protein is CSVVRSGIQGGRWTDTQYF. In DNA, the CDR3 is TGCAGCGTTGTAAGGAGTGGAATACAGGGTGGAAGATGGACAGATACGCAGTATTTT.

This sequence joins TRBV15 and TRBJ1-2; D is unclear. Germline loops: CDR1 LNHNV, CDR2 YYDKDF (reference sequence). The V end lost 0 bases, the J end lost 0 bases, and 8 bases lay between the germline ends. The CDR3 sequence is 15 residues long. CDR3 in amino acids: CATSRDLGTNYGYTF. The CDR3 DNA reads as TGTGCCACCAGCAGAGATTTGGGTACTAACTATGGCTACACCTTC.

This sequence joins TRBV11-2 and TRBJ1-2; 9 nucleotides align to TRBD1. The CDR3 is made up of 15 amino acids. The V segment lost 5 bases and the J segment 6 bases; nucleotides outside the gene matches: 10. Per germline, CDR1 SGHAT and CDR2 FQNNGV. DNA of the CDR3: TGTGCCAGCAGCACAACGTCGAGGACAGGGGATGGCTACACCTTC. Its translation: CASSTTSRTGDGYTF.